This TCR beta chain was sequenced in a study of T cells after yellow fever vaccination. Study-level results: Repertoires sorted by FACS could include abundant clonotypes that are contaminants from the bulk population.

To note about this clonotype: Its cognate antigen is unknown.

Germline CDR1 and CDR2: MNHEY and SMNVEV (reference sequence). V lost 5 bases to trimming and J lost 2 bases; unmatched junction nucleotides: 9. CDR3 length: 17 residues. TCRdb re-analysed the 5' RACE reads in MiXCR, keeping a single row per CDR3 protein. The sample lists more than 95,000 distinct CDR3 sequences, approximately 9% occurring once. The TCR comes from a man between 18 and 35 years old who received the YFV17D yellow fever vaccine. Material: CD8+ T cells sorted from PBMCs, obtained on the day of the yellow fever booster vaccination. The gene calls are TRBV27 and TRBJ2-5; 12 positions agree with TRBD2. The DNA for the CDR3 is TGTGCCAGCAGTCCTGGACTAGCGGGGCGCCCTCAAGAGACCCAGTACTTC. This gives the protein CASSPGLAGRPQETQYF.